The present TCR beta chain was sequenced within a study of tumor-infiltrating lymphocytes in primary liver carcinoma. Overall study context: The patients included men and women who were aged 30 to 69 years. Stage T1-T3 N0M0 tumors measured about 4.2 to 11 cm at most.

Starting material for RNA and DNA co-extraction consisted of about 17-32 mg of unsorted bulk tissue. Patients diagnosed with primary liver carcinoma received treatment through surgical resection. Patients in the cohort were treatment-naive and living with chronic HBV infection. Total RNA amounting to 450 to 550 ng was the source from which TCR beta cDNA was made with a constant-region primer. Libraries for TCR beta were built through three nested multiplex PCR rounds, which together made up a slightly modified ARM-PCR procedure. In the first two PCR rounds, TRBV1-TRBV30 forward primers were paired with a C-beta reverse primer, and each round lasted roughly 9 cycles. In TCRdb, the multiplex PCR reads were re-called with MiXCR into one record per CDR3 protein. The table has 90,000 to 110,000 distinct CDR3 sequences, approximately 78% seen once. The CDR3 totals 15 residues. Per the germline V gene, CDR1 is MNHNY and CDR2 is SVGAGI (reference sequence).

As regards this clonotype: The junction departs from the called germline gene at one end, perhaps through a read error.

The receptor comes from a man aged 35-49 years with primary liver carcinoma and hepatitis B virus infection. This chain connects TRBV6-6 to TRBJ2-1; no clear D gene. Sequenced input: liver tumor tissue from sampling region 3. Subset here: tumor region T3, left-lateral pole. CDR3 in amino acids: CASCYSNPVCNEQFF. The CDR3 nucleotides are TGTGCCAGCTGTTACTCGAATCCGGTCTGCAATGAGCAGTTCTTC.